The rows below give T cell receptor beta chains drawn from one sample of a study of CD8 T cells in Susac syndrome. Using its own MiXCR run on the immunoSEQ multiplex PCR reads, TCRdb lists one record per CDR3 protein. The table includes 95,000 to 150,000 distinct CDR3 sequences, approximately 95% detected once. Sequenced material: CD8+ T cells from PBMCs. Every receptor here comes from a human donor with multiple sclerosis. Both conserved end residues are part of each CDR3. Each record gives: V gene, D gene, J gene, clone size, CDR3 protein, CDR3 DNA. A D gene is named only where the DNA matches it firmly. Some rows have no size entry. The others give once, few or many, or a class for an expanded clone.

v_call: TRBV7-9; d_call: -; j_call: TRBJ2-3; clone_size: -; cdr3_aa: CASSRLDSLTDTQYF; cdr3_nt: TGTGCCAGCAGCCGACTTGACAGCTTAACAGATACGCAGTATTTT
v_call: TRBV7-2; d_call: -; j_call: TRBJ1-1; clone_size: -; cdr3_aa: CASSLAPYVGAFF; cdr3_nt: TGTGCCAGCAGCTTAGCCCCTTACGTAGGAGCTTTCTTT
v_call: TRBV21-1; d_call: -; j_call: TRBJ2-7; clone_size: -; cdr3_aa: CASSPRQGGDEQYF; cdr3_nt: TGTGCCAGCAGTCCCAGACAGGGGGGCGACGAGCAGTACTTC
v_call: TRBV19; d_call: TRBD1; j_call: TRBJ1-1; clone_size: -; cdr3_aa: CASSIREDRSMNAEAFF; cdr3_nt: TGTGCCAGTAGTATACGCGAGGACAGGAGCATGAACGCTGAAGCTTTCTTT
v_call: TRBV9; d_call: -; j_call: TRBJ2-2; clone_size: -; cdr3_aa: CASSGTRVTGELFF; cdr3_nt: TGTGCCAGCAGCGGAACTAGAGTCACCGGGGAGCTGTTTTTT
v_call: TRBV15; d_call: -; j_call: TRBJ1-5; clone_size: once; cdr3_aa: CATSVGPRDLNQPQHF; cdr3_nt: TGTGCCACCAGCGTCGGTCCCAGGGACCTCAATCAGCCCCAGCATTTT
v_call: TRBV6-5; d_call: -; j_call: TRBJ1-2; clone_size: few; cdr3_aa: CASSYAPQDGYTF; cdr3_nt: TGTGCCAGCAGTTACGCTCCACAGGATGGCTACACCTTC
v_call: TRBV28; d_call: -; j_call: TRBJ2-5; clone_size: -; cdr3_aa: CASSFDSVTGRGQETQYF; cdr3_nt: TGTGCCAGCAGTTTTGATTCCGTGACAGGGAGGGGGCAAGAGACCCAGTACTTC
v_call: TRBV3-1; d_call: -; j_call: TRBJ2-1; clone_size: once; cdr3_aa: CASSQDRSSYNEQFF; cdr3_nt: TGTGCCAGCAGCCAAGACAGAAGCTCCTACAATGAGCAGTTCTTC
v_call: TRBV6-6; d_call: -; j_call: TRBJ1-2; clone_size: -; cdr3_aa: CASSYPAGVDYGYTF; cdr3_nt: TGTGCCAGCAGTTACCCCGCGGGGGTGGACTATGGCTACACCTTC
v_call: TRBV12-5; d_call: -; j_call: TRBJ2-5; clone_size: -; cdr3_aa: CASGFGAKETQYF; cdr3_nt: TGTGCTAGTGGTTTCGGAGCGAAAGAGACCCAGTACTTC
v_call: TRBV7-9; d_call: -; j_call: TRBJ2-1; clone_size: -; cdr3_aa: CASSGGHHEQFF; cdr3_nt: TGTGCCAGCAGCGGAGGGCACCATGAGCAGTTCTTC
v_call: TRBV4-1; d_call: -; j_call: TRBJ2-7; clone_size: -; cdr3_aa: CASSQGARNYEQYF; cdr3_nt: TGCGCCAGCAGCCAAGGGGCCAGAAACTACGAGCAGTACTTC
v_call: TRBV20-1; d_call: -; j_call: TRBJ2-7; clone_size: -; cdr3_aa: CSARDPAGYEQYF; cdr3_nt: TGCAGTGCTAGAGATCCTGCCGGCTACGAGCAGTACTTC
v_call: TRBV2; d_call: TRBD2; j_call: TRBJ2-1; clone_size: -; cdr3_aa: CASSDSGRSYNEQFF; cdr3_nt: TGTGCCAGCAGCGATAGCGGGCGTTCCTACAATGAGCAGTTCTTC
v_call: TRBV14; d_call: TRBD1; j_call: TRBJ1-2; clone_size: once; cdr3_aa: CASSQDRTGAPNYGYTF; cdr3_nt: TGTGCCAGCAGCCAAGATAGGACAGGGGCGCCAAACTATGGCTACACCTTC
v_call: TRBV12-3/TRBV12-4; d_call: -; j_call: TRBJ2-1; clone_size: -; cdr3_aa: CASRSQNNEQFF; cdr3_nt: TGTGCCAGCAGATCCCAGAACAATGAGCAGTTCTTC
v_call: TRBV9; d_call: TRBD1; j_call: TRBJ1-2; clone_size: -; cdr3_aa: CASSGNRGGYGYTF; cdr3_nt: TGTGCCAGCAGCGGAAACAGGGGTGGCTATGGCTACACCTTC
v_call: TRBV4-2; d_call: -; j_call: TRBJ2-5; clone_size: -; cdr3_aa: CASSQRKGSGMQETQYF; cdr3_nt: TGTGCCAGCAGCCAAAGAAAGGGGAGCGGAATGCAAGAGACCCAGTACTTC
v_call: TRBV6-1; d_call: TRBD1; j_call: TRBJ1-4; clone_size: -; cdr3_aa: CASSVAGQGVKLFF; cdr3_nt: TGTGCCAGCAGTGTCGCCGGACAGGGGGTAAAACTGTTTTTT
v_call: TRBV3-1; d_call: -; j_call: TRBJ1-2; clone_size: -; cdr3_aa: CASSNSGGYTF; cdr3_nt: TGTGCCAGCAGTAACAGTGGCGGCTACACCTTC
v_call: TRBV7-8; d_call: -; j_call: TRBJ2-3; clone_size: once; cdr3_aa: CASSPGPGPSTDTQYF; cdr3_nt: TGTGCCAGCAGCCCTGGGCCGGGCCCGAGCACAGATACGCAGTATTTT
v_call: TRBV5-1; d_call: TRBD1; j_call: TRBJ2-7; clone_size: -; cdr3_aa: CASSFRDSDEQYF; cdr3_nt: TGCGCCAGCAGCTTCCGGGACAGCGACGAGCAGTACTTC
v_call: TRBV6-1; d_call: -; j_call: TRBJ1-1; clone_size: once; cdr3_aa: CASSGGREIDTEAFF; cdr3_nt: TGTGCCAGCAGTGGGGGACGGGAGATTGACACTGAAGCTTTCTTT
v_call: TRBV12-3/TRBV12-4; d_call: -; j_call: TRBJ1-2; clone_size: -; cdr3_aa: CASKISRAWGYTF; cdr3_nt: TGTGCCAGCAAGATATCCAGGGCTTGGGGCTACACCTTC
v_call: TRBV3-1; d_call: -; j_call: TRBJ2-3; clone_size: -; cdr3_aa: CASSQEGTYSSTDTQYF; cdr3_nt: TGTGCCAGCAGCCAAGAAGGCACCTATTCTAGCACAGATACGCAGTATTTT
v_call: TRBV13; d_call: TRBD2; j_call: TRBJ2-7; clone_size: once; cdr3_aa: CASTGGTSGEQYF; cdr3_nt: TGTGCCAGCACCGGGGGGACTAGCGGGGAGCAGTACTTC
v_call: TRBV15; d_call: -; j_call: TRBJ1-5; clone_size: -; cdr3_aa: CATSRDLGGGQPQHF; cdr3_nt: TGTGCCACCAGCAGAGATCTGGGGGGAGGTCAGCCCCAGCATTTT
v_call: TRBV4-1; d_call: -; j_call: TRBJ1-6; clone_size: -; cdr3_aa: CASSQHQGINSPLHF; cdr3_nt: TGCGCCAGCAGCCAACATCAGGGGATCAATTCACCCCTCCACTTT
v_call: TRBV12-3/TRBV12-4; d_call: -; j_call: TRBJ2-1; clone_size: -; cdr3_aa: CASSPPRGPIYNEQFF; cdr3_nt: TGTGCCAGCAGTCCCCCCCGGGGGCCCATATACAATGAGCAGTTCTTC